The clone carrying this TCR beta chain was found once. Original processing notes: Using reference gene primer amplification, nucleated cell counts were estimated. The table came from immunoSEQ multiplex PCR; TCRdb's copy has only in-frame clones and leaves some out. V, J and clone size are those of that table, while D and trimming were read from the DNA. The data contain 250,000 or so clones, 85% to 90% of them singletons. The data originate from a study of blood T cell repertoires in COVID-19. Trimming pared 4 bases from V and 1 base from J, leaving 15 bases between. CDR3 length: 16 amino acids. Germline V lookup: CDR1 SGHRS, CDR2 YFSETQ.

The gene calls are TRBV5-1 and TRBJ1-3; D remains ambiguous. The origin of this receptor is a woman between 40 and 55 years old who had recovered from COVID-19. Material for sequencing was peripheral blood. As DNA, the CDR3 is TGCGCCAGCAGCCCCCAATCCCCACAGTCTGGAAACACCATATATTTT. This codes for CASSPQSPQSGNTIYF. The variable domain in full, with the rest retrieved from reference TRBV5-1 and TRBJ1-3, is KAGVTQTPRYLIKTRGQQVTLSCSPISGHRSVSWYQQTPGQGLQFLFEYFSETQRNKGNFPGRFSGRQFSNSRSEMNVSTLELGDSALYLCASSPQSPQSGNTIYFGEGSWLTVV.